These 20 T cell receptor beta chains share one sample of origin, sequenced in a study of naive CD8 T cells in extremely preterm neonates. Measured with immunoSEQ multiplex PCR; TCRdb has only the in-frame clones, and not every one. The sample lists about 5,000 clones; approximately 97% were seen once. Sequenced sample: naive CD8+ T cells from blood. The receptor set was obtained from a human donor in good health.

V and J are TRBV29-1 and TRBJ2-1; 8 bases match TRBD2. With 3 bases clipped from V and 6 bases from J, the junction kept 10 bases outside the gene matches. Germline CDR1 reads SQVTM; CDR2 reads ANQGSEA. The CDR3 is made up of 15 amino acids. The CDR3: CSVEEAAGAVNEQFF. The CDR3 DNA reads TGCAGCGTTGAGGAGGCAGCGGGAGCGGTCAATGAGCAGTTCTTC.

The chain joins TRBV29-1 to TRBJ2-1, with 15 bases matching TRBD2. J gave up 0 bases and V 5 bases, and 5 bases lay outside the gene matches. Germline values: CDR1 SQVTM, CDR2 ANQGSEA. This CDR3 contains 17 residues. In nucleotides, the CDR3 is TGCAGCGTTACCGGGACTAGCGGGAGGAGCTCCTACAATGAGCAGTTCTTC. Its translation is CSVTGTSGRSSYNEQFF.

This chain uses TRBV5-1 with TRBJ1-1; the D is unclear. Germline V CDR1 and CDR2: SGHRS, YFSETQ. CDR3 length equals 17 residues. The V and J ends lost 0 bases and 0 bases respectively, with 15 bases between them. CDR3 in amino acids: CASSLEVGGPVNTEAFF. CDR3 bases: TGCGCCAGCAGCTTGGAGGTAGGCGGTCCGGTGAACACTGAAGCTTTCTTT.

The sample holds one count of this clone. The CDR3 DNA follows: TGCGCCAGCAGTGAGGCCCTATACAATGAGCAGTTCTTC. This translates into CASSEALYNEQFF. This chain uses TRBV10-2 with TRBJ2-1; D gene uncertain. V lost 2 bases, J lost 4 bases, and 6 bases lay in between. Germline lookup yields CDR1 WSHSY and CDR2 SAAADI. This CDR3 has 13 residues.

The chain carries TRBV5-1 and TRBJ2-1, with D possibly being TRBD1 (5 bases). This CDR3 is 14 amino acids long. The V gene's germline CDR1 is SGHRS and CDR2 YFSETQ. The V end lost 1 base, the J end lost 6 bases, and 11 bases lay between the germline ends. CDR3 loop: CASSLRGPRNEQFF. CDR3 DNA sequence: TGCGCCAGCAGCTTGAGGGGCCCCCGCAATGAGCAGTTCTTC.

The chain has TRBV29-1 and TRBJ2-1; D gene uncertain. The V end was cut by 1 base, the J end by 8 bases, with 6 bases between. Per the germline V gene, CDR1 is SQVTM and CDR2 is ANQGSEA. This CDR3 is built from 11 residues. The CDR3 is CSVEGSDEQFF. In nucleotides, the CDR3 is TGCAGCGTTGAAGGAAGCGATGAGCAGTTCTTC.

The chain couples TRBV7-6 to TRBJ2-3; 8 bases agree with TRBD2. J was trimmed by 2 bases and V by 1 base; bases with no gene match: 2. The CDR3 sequence is 15 residues long. Per the germline V gene, CDR1 is SGHVS and CDR2 is FNYEAQ. The chain's CDR3 is CASSLGGGPTDTQYF. CDR3 nucleotide sequence: TGTGCCAGCAGCTTAGGCGGGGGGCCCACAGATACGCAGTATTTT.

The chain links TRBV15 to TRBJ1-4, with unresolved D. This CDR3 has 17 residues. CDR1 and CDR2 from the germline V gene are LNHNV and YYDKDF (reference sequence). V lost 0 bases to trimming and J lost 0 bases, with 11 bases between them. The CDR3 nucleotides read TGTGCCACCAGCAGAGAGCCACCAGGCGCAACTAATGAAAAACTGTTTTTT. Translating gives CATSREPPGATNEKLFF.

This chain uses TRBV2 with TRBJ2-3; D remains ambiguous. V was clipped by 4 bases and J by 0 bases, with 11 bases between them. Germline V CDR1 and CDR2: SNHLY, FYNNEI. The CDR3 has 15 residues. CDR3 sequence (DNA): TGTGCCAGCAGTGGTGTCACGACTAGCACAGATACGCAGTATTTT. Translation: CASSGVTTSTDTQYF.

V and J are TRBV5-4 and TRBJ1-6, with 8 bases matching TRBD1. Germline V CDR1 and CDR2: SGHNT, YYREEE (reference sequence). CDR3 length: 14 residues. V lost 4 bases and J lost 9; bases outside the gene matches: 6. The CDR3 sequence is CASSLTGASSPLHF. In DNA form, the CDR3 reads TGTGCCAGCAGCCTGACAGGGGCTAGTTCACCCCTCCACTTT.

V gene TRBV2 combines with J gene TRBJ2-1, with D uncertain. This CDR3 comprises 15 residues. Germline assignment: CDR1 SNHLY and CDR2 FYNNEI. The V gene lost 2 bases and the J gene lost 2 bases, with 10 bases spanning the gap. CDR3 sequence (DNA): TGTGCCAGCAGTGAACAAGCGCGAACCTACAATGAGCAGTTCTTC. Encoded protein: CASSEQARTYNEQFF.

This rearrangement joins TRBV29-1 to TRBJ2-1, with 9 bases fitting TRBD2. V lost 1 base, J lost 7 bases, and 14 bases stayed unmatched. The CDR3 extends over 17 amino acids. The germline V gene has CDR1 SQVTM and CDR2 ANQGSEA. The CDR3 region has the DNA TGCAGCGTTGAAGGGCGGGGGGGCCGTTTTCGTTCGAATGAGCAGTTCTTC. Protein: CSVEGRGGRFRSNEQFF.

The rearrangement uses TRBV9 and TRBJ2-3, with 7 bases aligning to TRBD1. Per germline, CDR1 SGDLS and CDR2 YYNGEE. V lost 10 bases, J lost 0 bases, and 11 bases stayed unmatched. The CDR3 is made up of 15 amino acids. The CDR3 region is CAGGEGAPSTDTQYF. The CDR3, as DNA: TGTGCCGGCGGCGAGGGGGCCCCTAGCACAGATACGCAGTATTTT.

The chain carries TRBV7-8 and TRBJ2-3; no firm D call. Germline V gives CDR1 SGHVS, CDR2 FQNEAQ. The CDR3 is made up of 14 amino acids. V lost 5 bases and J 2 bases, leaving 11 bases between the germline ends. CDR3 DNA: TGTGCCAGCAGCCTAGGCCCTAACACAGATACGCAGTATTTT. It specifies CASSLGPNTDTQYF.

This chain uses TRBV28 with TRBJ1-5, with TRBD1 identical over 8 bases. The CDR3 is made up of 17 amino acids. The V gene's germline CDR1 is MDHEN and CDR2 SYDVKM. The junction had 11 bases not matched to a gene; V was cut back by 7 bases and J by 0 bases. The CDR3 protein is CASTLGQGFLSNQPQHF. Here the CDR3 DNA reads TGTGCCAGCACCCTCGGACAGGGATTTCTTAGCAATCAGCCCCAGCATTTT.

The chain recombines TRBV9 with TRBJ1-5, with D possibly matching TRBD1 (5 bases). The CDR3 is made up of 15 amino acids. Germline assignment: CDR1 SGDLS and CDR2 YYNGEE. Trimming took off 4 bases at V and 5 bases at J, with 16 bases between the two ends. The CDR3: CASSPSLGGDQPQHF. The CDR3 DNA reads as TGTGCCAGCAGCCCTAGCTTGGGGGGGGATCAGCCCCAGCATTTT.

V is TRBV21-1 and J is TRBJ1-5; the table assigns TRBD1, which was not confirmed against the DNA. TRBV21-1 is described as a pseudogene. The CDR3 contains 20 residues. The chain's CDR3 is CASSKVGALYLNRDNQPQHF. The CDR3, as DNA: TGTGCCAGCAGCAAAGTGGGCGCACTTTACCTAAACCGAGACAATCAGCCCCAGCATTTT.

This chain links TRBV28 with TRBJ2-2, with 8 bases identical to TRBD1. The CDR3 spans 15 residues. The V segment lost 6 bases and the J segment 4 bases; nucleotides outside the gene matches: 7. The V gene's germline CDR1 is MDHEN and CDR2 SYDVKM. This chain's CDR3 is CASRRQGATTGELFF. CDR3 DNA sequence: TGTGCCAGCAGAAGGCAGGGGGCTACCACCGGGGAGCTGTTTTTT.

The chain uses TRBV28 and TRBJ1-1; tentative D call: TRBD1 (6 bases). Germline V gene lookup returns CDR1 MDHEN and CDR2 SYDVKM. Deletions cut 5 bases from V and 3 bases from J, with 16 bases between. The length of the CDR3 is 15 residues. The CDR3 region is CASSPPEGGDTEAFF. The CDR3 DNA follows: TGTGCCAGCAGTCCCCCCGAAGGGGGGGACACTGAAGCTTTCTTT.

This chain links TRBV9 with TRBJ2-2; TRBD2 aligns across 9 bases. There are 16 residues in the CDR3. The V segment lost 3 bases and the J segment 1 base; nucleotides outside the gene matches: 4. Germline V gene lookup returns CDR1 SGDLS and CDR2 YYNGEE. The CDR3 region is CASSASGGMNTGELFF. In DNA, the CDR3 is TGTGCCAGCAGCGCCAGCGGGGGGATGAACACCGGGGAGCTGTTTTTT.